This TCR beta chain was found in a study of cytomegalovirus exposure and HLA in healthy donors. Participants comprised healthy donors of bone marrow. 13 Jbeta primers and 60 Vbeta primers were used for the PCR. Clones were read by immunoSEQ multiplex PCR, and TCRdb kept only the in-frame ones, dropping some. The sample lists about 170,000 clones; 82% were seen once. The V segment lost 1 base and the J segment 0 bases; nucleotides outside the gene matches: 6. Per germline, CDR1 SGHTS and CDR2 YDEGEE. This CDR3 region has 16 residues. This clone showed up just a few times. Its antigen remains unknown. Whole-study results and caveats: Across donors, presence/absence analyses took sequencing depth to be roughly uniform.

The rearrangement uses TRBV5-8 and TRBJ1-1; 7 nucleotides match TRBD1. The sequenced sample was PBMCs. The receptor comes from a male donor in good health and CMV-seronegative. Here the CDR3 reads CASSLHRGRVNTEAFF. CDR3 DNA sequence: TGTGCCAGCAGCTTGCACAGGGGAAGGGTGAACACTGAAGCTTTCTTT. The full variable domain, completed using reference TRBV5-8 and TRBJ1-1, is EAGVTQSPTHLIKTRGQQATLRCSPISGHTSVYWYQQALGLGLQFLLWYDEGEERNRGNFPPRFSGRQFPNYSSELNVNALELEDSALYLCASSLHRGRVNTEAFFGQGTRLTVV.